This is a list of T cell receptor beta chains from one sample in a study of blood T cells in healthy people across ages. One entry per CDR3 protein, called by TCRdb with MiXCR from the 5' RACE reads. The profile covers about a million distinct CDR3 sequences, with roughly 47% appearing a single time and around 21% taken by the ten largest. Sequenced: blood. All receptors come from a woman aged 55-75 years in good health. Both conserved end residues are part of each CDR3. The order of the fields is CDR3 protein, D gene, V gene, J gene, clone size. The D gene is left open where the match is weak. Clone size is not always given. Where it is, it says once, few, many or a class for expanded clones.

CDR3aa: CASSLFHEQYF
d_gene: -
v_gene: TRBV5-6
j_gene: TRBJ2-7
abundance: -

CDR3aa: CSVTGGGLNTGELFF
d_gene: -
v_gene: TRBV29-1
j_gene: TRBJ2-2
abundance: -

CDR3aa: CATSSTPRGAETQYF
d_gene: -
v_gene: TRBV15
j_gene: TRBJ2-5
abundance: -

CDR3aa: CASSPYRDSFSLNDTQYF
d_gene: TRBD1
v_gene: TRBV18
j_gene: TRBJ2-3
abundance: few

CDR3aa: CASIISASGSLGREQYF
d_gene: TRBD2
v_gene: TRBV12-3/TRBV12-4
j_gene: TRBJ2-5
abundance: -

CDR3aa: CSAAVLTSGNEQYF
d_gene: -
v_gene: TRBV20-1
j_gene: TRBJ2-7
abundance: few

CDR3aa: CASSQPGSGSSRNEQFF
d_gene: TRBD2
v_gene: TRBV7-2
j_gene: TRBJ2-1
abundance: -

CDR3aa: CASSYSVGGYEQYF
d_gene: -
v_gene: TRBV6-5
j_gene: TRBJ2-7
abundance: few

CDR3aa: CASQRLEYLAGGGETQYF
d_gene: TRBD2
v_gene: TRBV3-1
j_gene: TRBJ2-5
abundance: few

CDR3aa: CSAREAGLAAYEQYF
d_gene: TRBD2
v_gene: TRBV20-1
j_gene: TRBJ2-7
abundance: -

CDR3aa: CASAHLTLGEQYF
d_gene: -
v_gene: TRBV6-6
j_gene: TRBJ2-7
abundance: few

CDR3aa: CSARRNTDTQYF
d_gene: -
v_gene: TRBV20-1
j_gene: TRBJ2-3
abundance: -

CDR3aa: CASSQEGGQGGETQYF
d_gene: -
v_gene: TRBV3-1
j_gene: TRBJ2-5
abundance: -

CDR3aa: CASSSSSAGTGFYEQYF
d_gene: TRBD1
v_gene: TRBV27
j_gene: TRBJ2-7
abundance: few

CDR3aa: CASSLAGVNTQYF
d_gene: -
v_gene: TRBV12-3/TRBV12-4
j_gene: TRBJ2-3
abundance: -

CDR3aa: CSARPGVHTDTQYF
d_gene: -
v_gene: TRBV20-1
j_gene: TRBJ2-3
abundance: few

CDR3aa: CASRPGEHYGYTF
d_gene: -
v_gene: TRBV4-3
j_gene: TRBJ1-2
abundance: -

CDR3aa: CASSLVVAGTDTQYF
d_gene: -
v_gene: TRBV7-9
j_gene: TRBJ2-3
abundance: few

CDR3aa: CSVGGGAGGPRNEQFF
d_gene: TRBD2
v_gene: TRBV29-1
j_gene: TRBJ2-1
abundance: -

CDR3aa: CSAPGTTTPDTQYF
d_gene: TRBD2
v_gene: TRBV20-1
j_gene: TRBJ2-3
abundance: -

CDR3aa: CASKLGRIQYF
d_gene: -
v_gene: TRBV12-3/TRBV12-4
j_gene: TRBJ2-4
abundance: few

CDR3aa: CASSKPTGYQETQYF
d_gene: TRBD1
v_gene: TRBV28
j_gene: TRBJ2-5
abundance: few

CDR3aa: CASSSRAGLMEQYF
d_gene: -
v_gene: TRBV7-2
j_gene: TRBJ2-4
abundance: -

CDR3aa: CAWSVLLAGPTGTQYF
d_gene: TRBD2
v_gene: TRBV30
j_gene: TRBJ2-3
abundance: -

CDR3aa: CASRGTGRFETQYF
d_gene: TRBD1
v_gene: TRBV6-5
j_gene: TRBJ2-5
abundance: -

CDR3aa: CASSEGNTQYF
d_gene: -
v_gene: TRBV5-6
j_gene: TRBJ2-3
abundance: few

CDR3aa: CSANNGGVSTDTQYF
d_gene: TRBD2
v_gene: TRBV20-1
j_gene: TRBJ2-3
abundance: -

CDR3aa: CASSHGAGFTEAFF
d_gene: -
v_gene: TRBV12-3/TRBV12-4
j_gene: TRBJ1-1
abundance: few

CDR3aa: CASSRGDRVGQPQHF
d_gene: TRBD1
v_gene: TRBV7-2
j_gene: TRBJ1-5
abundance: -

CDR3aa: CSVGTGNNEQFF
d_gene: TRBD1
v_gene: TRBV29-1
j_gene: TRBJ2-1
abundance: few

CDR3aa: CAISDAQSNQPQHF
d_gene: -
v_gene: TRBV10-3
j_gene: TRBJ1-5
abundance: -

CDR3aa: CVSTPATTYEQYF
d_gene: -
v_gene: TRBV2
j_gene: TRBJ2-7
abundance: -

CDR3aa: CASSLKRQGEKLFF
d_gene: TRBD1
v_gene: TRBV4-1
j_gene: TRBJ1-4
abundance: -

CDR3aa: CASSQGIRDRGHEVYEQYF
d_gene: TRBD1
v_gene: TRBV14
j_gene: TRBJ2-7
abundance: -

CDR3aa: CASRFGSNEQFF
d_gene: -
v_gene: TRBV5-1
j_gene: TRBJ2-1
abundance: -

CDR3aa: CASSQTSGWPYEQYF
d_gene: TRBD2
v_gene: TRBV27
j_gene: TRBJ2-7
abundance: -

CDR3aa: CATSRPPRYEQYF
d_gene: -
v_gene: TRBV15
j_gene: -
abundance: few

CDR3aa: CASSQRGRGYEQYF
d_gene: -
v_gene: TRBV4-1
j_gene: TRBJ2-7
abundance: few

CDR3aa: CASSPGVNTGELFF
d_gene: -
v_gene: TRBV2
j_gene: TRBJ2-2
abundance: once

CDR3aa: CASTPWAGDYEQYF
d_gene: TRBD2
v_gene: TRBV27
j_gene: TRBJ2-7
abundance: few

CDR3aa: CSAPGQSPYEQYF
d_gene: -
v_gene: TRBV29-1
j_gene: TRBJ2-7
abundance: many

CDR3aa: CSARLAGSTDTQYF
d_gene: TRBD2
v_gene: TRBV20-1
j_gene: TRBJ2-3
abundance: -

CDR3aa: CASKGASSTDTQYF
d_gene: -
v_gene: TRBV2
j_gene: TRBJ2-3
abundance: -

CDR3aa: CSVEKGYGYTF
d_gene: -
v_gene: TRBV29-1
j_gene: TRBJ1-2
abundance: -

CDR3aa: CATSDPDREQYF
d_gene: -
v_gene: TRBV24-1
j_gene: TRBJ2-7
abundance: -

CDR3aa: CASSFGRGSSYNEQFF
d_gene: TRBD1
v_gene: TRBV11-1
j_gene: TRBJ2-1
abundance: once

CDR3aa: CASSNRGKFTEAFF
d_gene: TRBD1
v_gene: TRBV6-5
j_gene: TRBJ1-1
abundance: few

CDR3aa: CASSYGWRASEQYF
d_gene: -
v_gene: TRBV12-3/TRBV12-4
j_gene: TRBJ2-7
abundance: few

CDR3aa: CSANRVNEQFF
d_gene: -
v_gene: TRBV20-1
j_gene: TRBJ2-1
abundance: few

CDR3aa: CASSLGPTTTHEQFF
d_gene: -
v_gene: TRBV7-7
j_gene: -
abundance: -

CDR3aa: CSAGRSSNQPQHF
d_gene: -
v_gene: TRBV20-1
j_gene: TRBJ1-5
abundance: -

CDR3aa: CASSSQGARNIQYF
d_gene: TRBD1
v_gene: TRBV7-9
j_gene: TRBJ2-4
abundance: -

CDR3aa: CAISDRVTDTQYF
d_gene: -
v_gene: TRBV10-3
j_gene: TRBJ2-3
abundance: -

CDR3aa: CSVIAGATYNEQFF
d_gene: TRBD2
v_gene: TRBV29-1
j_gene: TRBJ2-1
abundance: -